This T cell receptor beta chain came from a study of T cells of healthy individuals. There are 13 residues in the CDR3. Trimming shortened V by 2 bases and J by 1 base, and 6 bases separated the two germline ends. Germline V gene data show CDR1 as GTSNPN and CDR2 as SVGIG (reference sequence). The table lists this clonotype with many counts. One entry per CDR3 protein, called by TCRdb with MiXCR from the 5' RACE reads. Of about 41,000 distinct CDR3 sequences in the sample, around 4.5% were seen once. The V and J genes are TRBV30 and TRBJ2-1, with TRBD2 as a possible D gene (6 bases). This TCR was sampled from a human donor in good health. CDR3 sequence: CAWSRGSYNEQFF. CDR3 in DNA: TGTGCCTGGAGTCGGGGGTCCTACAATGAGCAGTTCTTC.